The source of this T cell receptor beta chain is a study of control samples from healthy donors and cancer patients (dated by TCRdb to between 2020 and 2021). The germline V gene gives CDR1 as SQVTM and CDR2 as ANQGSEA. The cysteine opens and the phenylalanine closes a CDR3 of 16 amino acids. The kept DNA is CDR3 alone, 48 bases in frame from the first base. Deletion took 0 bases off V and 4 bases off J, with a span of 15 bases between the germline ends. The library came from the immunoSEQ multiplex PCR assay. Held by TCRdb, this immuneACCESS table contains in-frame sequences only and omits some clones. Under half of the omission traces to an unresolved V gene where checked; the cause of the rest is unknown. The sample table shows under 200,000 clones, and 94% are seen once. The top ten clones comprise roughly 8.4% of the sample. Regarding this clone: Its binding antigen is unknown. The record has no base qualities; no much larger clone is one base away.

The sequence was obtained from a woman between 35 and 50 years old in good health. Sequenced: blood. The V and J segments used are TRBV29-1 and TRBJ1-4; TRBD1 could be the D gene, as 5 bases match. The bases read TGCAGCGTTGAAGATGTACGGGGCGGGGGTAATGAAAAACTGTTTTTT. Protein translation: CSVEDVRGGGNEKLFF. With the rest looked up from the reference TRBV29-1 and TRBJ1-4 genes rather than sequenced, the full variable domain is SAVISQKPSRDICQRGTSLTIQCQVDSQVTMMFWYRQQPGQSLTLIATANQGSEATYESGFVIDKFPISRPNLTFSTLTVSNMSPEDSSIYLCSVEDVRGGGNEKLFFGSGTQLSVL.